The 10 T cell receptor beta chains below all came from one sample that was sequenced in a study of cytomegalovirus exposure and HLA in healthy donors. Vbeta (60) and Jbeta (13) primers were used in the PCR. The assay was immunoSEQ multiplex PCR, and TCRdb's table has in-frame clones only and misses some. The sample shows 150,000 to 200,000 clones, 10% to 15% of them seen only once. The material sequenced was PBMCs. Source of these receptors: a man aged 50 or older in good health and CMV-seropositive.

A remark on this clone: Other DNA sequences in this sample translate to the same CDR3. CDR3 sequence: CASSRGGDYGYTF. The DNA for the CDR3 is TGTGCCAGCAGCCGAGGGGGCGACTATGGCTACACCTTC. The chain joins TRBV6-5 to TRBJ1-2; 7 bases agree with TRBD1. The V gene's germline CDR1 is MNHEY and CDR2 SVGAGI. The junction had 4 bases not matched to a gene; V was cut back by 6 bases and J by 3 bases. This CDR3 has 13 residues.

This clone was observed a handful of times. The CDR3 sequence is CASSQEASEGNSPLHF. CDR3 DNA sequence: TGCGCCAGCAGCCAAGAGGCTAGCGAGGGCAATTCACCCCTCCACTTT. J is TRBJ1-6 and V is TRBV4-3; D not certain. This CDR3 has 16 amino acids. Looked up from germline, CDR1 is LGHNA and CDR2 is YSLEER. Trimming stripped 0 bases from V and 7 bases from J, with 13 bases between.

In this sample, this clone turned up a few times. V and J are TRBV19 and TRBJ1-1; D may be TRBD1 (5 bases). The CDR3 length is 16 residues. The germline V and J ends were trimmed by 3 bases and 1 base, with 15 bases remaining between them. The germline gives CDR1 LNHDA, CDR2 SQIVND (reference sequence). The DNA for the CDR3 is TGTGCCAGTAGTATTATTCCCGGAGGGGCGAACACTGAAGCTTTCTTT. This translates into CASSIIPGGANTEAFF.

The CDR3 protein is CASSLGRGSYGYTF. Here the CDR3 DNA reads TGTGCCAGCAGCTTGGGCCGCGGGAGTTATGGCTACACCTTC. The chain recombines TRBV5-4 with TRBJ1-2, with D hard to call. V shed 0 bases and J shed 5 bases, with 11 bases lying between them. Looked up from germline, CDR1 is SGHNT and CDR2 is YYREEE (reference sequence). This CDR3 is 14 amino acids long.

The V gene is TRBV21-1, the J gene TRBJ1-5. TRBV21-1 is reported as a pseudogene. This CDR3 has 17 residues. CDR3 amino acids: CASSKEKAAPPHQPQHF. The CDR3 coding sequence is TGTGCCAGCAGCAAAGAAAAAGCGGCACCACCTCATCAGCCCCAGCATTTT.

The V gene is TRBV5-6, the J gene TRBJ2-3; 11 positions match TRBD2. J lost 1 base, V lost 4 bases, and 8 bases had no gene match. In germline, CDR1 is SGHDT, CDR2 YYEEEE. This CDR3 region has 17 residues. The CDR3 sequence: CASSTKLAGARTDTQYF. CDR3 DNA: TGTGCCAGCAGCACGAAACTAGCGGGGGCCCGCACAGATACGCAGTATTTT.

V usage is TRBV2 and J usage is TRBJ1-2, with TRBD1 matching over 9 bases. V lost 6 bases, J lost 4 bases, and 9 bases stayed unmatched. CDR1 and CDR2 from the germline V gene are SNHLY and FYNNEI. This CDR3 region has 15 residues. The CDR3 DNA sequence: TGTGCCAGCAGACAGGGGGCCGTCCTTCCCTATGGCTACACCTTC. As protein: CASRQGAVLPYGYTF.

This sequence joins TRBV7-2 and TRBJ1-1, with unresolved D. The V gene lost 0 bases and the J gene lost 1 base, with 6 bases spanning the gap. The CDR3 runs to 14 residues. Germline CDR1 is SGHTA and CDR2 is FQGNSA. The CDR3 is CASSLALANTEAFF. CDR3 bases: TGTGCCAGCAGCTTAGCGCTGGCGAACACTGAAGCTTTCTTT.

This sequence joins TRBV28 and TRBJ2-3; TRBD2 is a possible D gene (5 bases). V dropped 5 bases and J dropped 4 bases, with 13 bases sitting between them. The germline V gene encodes CDR1 MDHEN and CDR2 SYDVKM. The CDR3 contains 14 residues. The CDR3, as DNA: TGTGCCAGCAGTCCTCGGGCGGGCGCAGATACGCAGTATTTT. Translating gives CASSPRAGADTQYF.

The chain couples TRBV4-3 to TRBJ1-2; tentative D call: TRBD1 (6 bases). The germline V gene has CDR1 LGHNA and CDR2 YSLEER. V shed 0 bases and J shed 4 bases, with 9 bases lying between them. The CDR3 extends over 14 amino acids. The CDR3 reads CASSQETGPYGYTF. The DNA of the CDR3 is TGCGCCAGCAGCCAAGAAACAGGGCCCTATGGCTACACCTTC.